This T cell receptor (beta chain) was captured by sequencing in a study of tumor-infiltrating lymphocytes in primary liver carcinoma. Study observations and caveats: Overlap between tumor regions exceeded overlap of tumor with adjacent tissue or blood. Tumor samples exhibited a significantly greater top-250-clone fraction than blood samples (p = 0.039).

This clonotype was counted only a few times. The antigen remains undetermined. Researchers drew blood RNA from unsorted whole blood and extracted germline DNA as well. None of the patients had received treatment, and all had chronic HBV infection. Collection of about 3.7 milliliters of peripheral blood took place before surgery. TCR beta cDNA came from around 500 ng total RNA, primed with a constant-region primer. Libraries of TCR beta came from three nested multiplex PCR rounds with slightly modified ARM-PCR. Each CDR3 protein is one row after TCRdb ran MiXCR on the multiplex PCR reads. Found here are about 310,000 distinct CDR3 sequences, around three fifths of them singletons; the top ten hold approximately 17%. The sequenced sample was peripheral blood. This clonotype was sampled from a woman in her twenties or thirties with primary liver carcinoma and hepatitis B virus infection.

CDR3 coding DNA: TGTGCCAGCACAGCGGATTTCCAGGGGACCCAGTACTTC. This codes for CASTADFQGTQYF. The V call is TRBV28, the J call TRBJ2-5; D might be TRBD1 or TRBD2, each matching 5 bases. V was cut by 7 bases and J by 7 bases, with 16 bases left in between. Germline V gives CDR1 MDHEN, CDR2 SYDVKM. CDR3 length: 13 amino acids. Drawing the rest from reference TRBV28 and TRBJ2-5, the complete variable domain is DVKVTQSSRYLVKRTGEKVFLECVQDMDHENMFWYRQDPGLGLRLIYFSYDVKMKEKGDIPEGYSVSREKKERFSLILESASTNQTSMYLCASTADFQGTQYFGPGTRLLVL.